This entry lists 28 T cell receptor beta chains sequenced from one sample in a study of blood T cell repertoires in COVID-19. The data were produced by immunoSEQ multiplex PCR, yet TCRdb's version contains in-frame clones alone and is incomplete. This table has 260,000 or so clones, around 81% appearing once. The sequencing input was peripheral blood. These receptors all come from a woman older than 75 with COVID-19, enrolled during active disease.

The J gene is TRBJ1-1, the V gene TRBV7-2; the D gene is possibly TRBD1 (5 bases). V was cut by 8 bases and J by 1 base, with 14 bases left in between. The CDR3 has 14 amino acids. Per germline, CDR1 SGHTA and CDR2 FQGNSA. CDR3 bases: TGTGCCAGCCAAGCCGACAGAGAGAACACTGAAGCTTTCTTT. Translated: CASQADRENTEAFF.

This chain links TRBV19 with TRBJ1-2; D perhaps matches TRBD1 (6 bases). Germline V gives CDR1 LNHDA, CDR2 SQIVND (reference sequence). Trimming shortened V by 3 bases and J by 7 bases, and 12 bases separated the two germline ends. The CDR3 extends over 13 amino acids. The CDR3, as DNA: TGTGCCAGTAGTATCAGGGGCGCCGGTGGCTACACCTTC. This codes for CASSIRGAGGYTF.

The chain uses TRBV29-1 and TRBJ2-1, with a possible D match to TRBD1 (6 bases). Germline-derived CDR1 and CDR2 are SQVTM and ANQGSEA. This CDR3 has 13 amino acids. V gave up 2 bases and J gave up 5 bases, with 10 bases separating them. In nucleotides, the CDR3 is TGCAGCGTTGAAAGGGACATAAACAATGAGCAGTTCTTC. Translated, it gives CSVERDINNEQFF.

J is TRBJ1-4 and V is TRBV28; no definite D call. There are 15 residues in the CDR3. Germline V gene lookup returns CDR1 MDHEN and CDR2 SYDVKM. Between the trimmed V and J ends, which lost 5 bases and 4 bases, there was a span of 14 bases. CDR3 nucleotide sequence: TGTGCCAGCAGTCCAAGCGGGAAGGGTAATGAAAAACTGTTTTTT. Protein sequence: CASSPSGKGNEKLFF. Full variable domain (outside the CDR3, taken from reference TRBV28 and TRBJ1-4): DVKVTQSSRYLVKRTGEKVFLECVQDMDHENMFWYRQDPGLGLRLIYFSYDVKMKEKGDIPEGYSVSREKKERFSLILESASTNQTSMYLCASSPSGKGNEKLFFGSGTQLSVL.

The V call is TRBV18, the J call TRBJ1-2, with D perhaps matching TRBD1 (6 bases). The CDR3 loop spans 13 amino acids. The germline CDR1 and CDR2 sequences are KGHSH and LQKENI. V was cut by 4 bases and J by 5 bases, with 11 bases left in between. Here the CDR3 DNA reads TGTGCCAGCTCACATCGGACAGAATATGGCTACACCTTC. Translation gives CASSHRTEYGYTF.

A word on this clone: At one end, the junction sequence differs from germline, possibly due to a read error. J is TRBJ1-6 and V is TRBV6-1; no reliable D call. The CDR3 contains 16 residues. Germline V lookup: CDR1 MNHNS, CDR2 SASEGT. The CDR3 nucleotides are TGTGCCAGCACTGAAGGACGGAGCTCCTATAATTCACCCCTCCACTTT. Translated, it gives CASTEGRSSYNSPLHF.

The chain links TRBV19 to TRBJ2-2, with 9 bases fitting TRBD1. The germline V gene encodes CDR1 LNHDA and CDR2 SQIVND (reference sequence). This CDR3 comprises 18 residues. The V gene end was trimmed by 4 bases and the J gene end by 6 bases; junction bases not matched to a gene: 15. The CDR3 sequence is CASSTTGTGRVGSGELFF. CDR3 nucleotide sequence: TGTGCCAGTAGTACCACCGGGACAGGGAGGGTGGGCTCCGGGGAGCTGTTTTTT.

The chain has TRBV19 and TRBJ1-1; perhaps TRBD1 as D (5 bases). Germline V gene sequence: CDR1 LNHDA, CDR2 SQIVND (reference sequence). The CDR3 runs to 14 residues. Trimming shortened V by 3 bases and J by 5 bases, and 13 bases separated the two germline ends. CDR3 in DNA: TGTGCCAGTAGTATCCAAACTGGGGCGACTGAAGCTTTCTTT. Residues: CASSIQTGATEAFF.

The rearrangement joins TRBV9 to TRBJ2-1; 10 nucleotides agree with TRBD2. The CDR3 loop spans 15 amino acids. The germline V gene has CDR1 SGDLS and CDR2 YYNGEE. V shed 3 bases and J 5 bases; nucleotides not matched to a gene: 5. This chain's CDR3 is CASSGLAGVNNEQFF. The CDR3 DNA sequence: TGTGCCAGCAGCGGGCTAGCGGGGGTGAACAATGAGCAGTTCTTC. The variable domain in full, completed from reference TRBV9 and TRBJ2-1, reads DSGVTQTPKHLITATGQRVTLRCSPRSGDLSVYWYQQSLDQGLQFLIQYYNGEERAKGNILERFSAQQFPDLHSELNLSSLELGDSALYFCASSGLAGVNNEQFFGPGTRLTVL.

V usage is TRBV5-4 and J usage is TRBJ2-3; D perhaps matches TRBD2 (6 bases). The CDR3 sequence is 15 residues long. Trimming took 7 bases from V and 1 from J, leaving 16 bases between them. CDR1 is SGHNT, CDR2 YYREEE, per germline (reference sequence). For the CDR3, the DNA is TGTGCCAGCCAGGGTGGGGGGAGAGGCACAGATACGCAGTATTTT. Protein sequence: CASQGGGRGTDTQYF.

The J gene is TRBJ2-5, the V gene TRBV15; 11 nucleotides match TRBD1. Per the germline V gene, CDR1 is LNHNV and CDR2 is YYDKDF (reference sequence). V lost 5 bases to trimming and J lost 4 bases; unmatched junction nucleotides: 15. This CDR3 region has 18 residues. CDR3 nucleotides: TGTGCCACCAGCTTCCCCGCCGGGACAGGGGGTTTTGCAGAGACCCAGTACTTC. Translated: CATSFPAGTGGFAETQYF.

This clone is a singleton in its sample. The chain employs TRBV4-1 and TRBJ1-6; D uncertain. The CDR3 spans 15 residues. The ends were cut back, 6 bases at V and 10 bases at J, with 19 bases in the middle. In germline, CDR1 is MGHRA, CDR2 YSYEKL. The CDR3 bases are TGCGCCAGCAGACCACCACCAGGCGAAGGATCACCCCTCCACTTT. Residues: CASRPPPGEGSPLHF.

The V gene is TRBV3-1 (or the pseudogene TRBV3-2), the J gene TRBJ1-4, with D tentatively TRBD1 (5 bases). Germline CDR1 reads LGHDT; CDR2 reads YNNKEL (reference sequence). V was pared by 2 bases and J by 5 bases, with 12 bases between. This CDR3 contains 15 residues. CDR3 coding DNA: TGTGCCAGCAGCCAACGGGGACTCAAAAATGAAAAACTGTTTTTT. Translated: CASSQRGLKNEKLFF.

Here the CDR3 reads CASRSDRSTNEKLFF. Here the CDR3 DNA reads TGTGCCAGCAGGTCCGACAGATCAACTAATGAAAAACTGTTTTTT. The rearrangement links TRBV27 to TRBJ1-4; the D gene is possibly TRBD1 (5 bases). The germline V and J ends were trimmed by 6 bases and 0 bases, with 11 bases remaining between them. The germline V gene encodes CDR1 MNHEY and CDR2 SMNVEV (reference sequence). This CDR3 comprises 15 residues.

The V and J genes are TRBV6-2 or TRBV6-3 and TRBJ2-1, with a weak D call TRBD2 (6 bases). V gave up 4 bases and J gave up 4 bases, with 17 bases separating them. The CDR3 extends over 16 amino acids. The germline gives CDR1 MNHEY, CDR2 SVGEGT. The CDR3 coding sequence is TGTGCCAGCAGTTCGTACTCCGGGACTGATTACAATGAGCAGTTCTTC. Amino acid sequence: CASSSYSGTDYNEQFF.

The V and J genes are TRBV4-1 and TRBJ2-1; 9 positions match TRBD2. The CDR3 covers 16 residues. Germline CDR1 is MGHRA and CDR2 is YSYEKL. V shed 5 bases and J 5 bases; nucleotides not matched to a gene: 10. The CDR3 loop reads CASSESTSGRHNEQFF. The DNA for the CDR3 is TGCGCCAGCAGCGAGTCGACTAGCGGCCGACACAATGAGCAGTTCTTC.

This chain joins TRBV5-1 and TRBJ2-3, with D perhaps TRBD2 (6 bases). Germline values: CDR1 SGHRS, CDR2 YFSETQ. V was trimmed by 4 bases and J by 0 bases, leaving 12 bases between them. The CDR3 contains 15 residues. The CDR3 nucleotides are TGCGCCAGCAGCCGAGCGGGCCCTAGCACAGATACGCAGTATTTT. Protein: CASSRAGPSTDTQYF.

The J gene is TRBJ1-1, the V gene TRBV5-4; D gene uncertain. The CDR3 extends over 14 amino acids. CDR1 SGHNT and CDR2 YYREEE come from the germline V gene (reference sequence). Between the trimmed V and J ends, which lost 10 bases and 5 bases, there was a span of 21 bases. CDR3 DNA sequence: TGTGCCTTCCAACGTGGGGAGAGGTATACTGAAGCTTTCTTT. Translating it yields CAFQRGERYTEAFF.

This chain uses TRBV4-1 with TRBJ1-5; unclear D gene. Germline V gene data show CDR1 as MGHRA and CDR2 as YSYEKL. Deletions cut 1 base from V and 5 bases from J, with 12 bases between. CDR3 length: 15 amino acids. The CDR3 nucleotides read TGCGCCAGCAGCCAAGTGGGTGCCGGGTATCAGCCCCAGCATTTT. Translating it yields CASSQVGAGYQPQHF.

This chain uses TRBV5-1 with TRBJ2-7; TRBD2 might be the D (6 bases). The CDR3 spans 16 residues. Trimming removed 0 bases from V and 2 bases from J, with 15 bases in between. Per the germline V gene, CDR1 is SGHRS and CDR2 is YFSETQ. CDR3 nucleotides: TGCGCCAGCAGCTTGGCCTCCGGGAGTGGCCCCTACGAGCAGTACTTC. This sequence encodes CASSLASGSGPYEQYF.

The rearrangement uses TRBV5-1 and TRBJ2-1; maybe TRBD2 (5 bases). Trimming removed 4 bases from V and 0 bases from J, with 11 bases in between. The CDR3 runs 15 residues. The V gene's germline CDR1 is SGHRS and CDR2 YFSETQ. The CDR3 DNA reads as TGCGCCAGCAGCCCTCTAGCCTACTCCTACAATGAGCAGTTCTTC. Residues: CASSPLAYSYNEQFF.

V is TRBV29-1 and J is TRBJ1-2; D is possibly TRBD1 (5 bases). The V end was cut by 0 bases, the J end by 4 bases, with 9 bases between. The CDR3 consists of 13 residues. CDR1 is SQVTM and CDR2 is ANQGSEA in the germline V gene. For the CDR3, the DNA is TGCAGCGTTGAAGATCAGGGCGGCTATGGCTACACCTTC. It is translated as CSVEDQGGYGYTF.

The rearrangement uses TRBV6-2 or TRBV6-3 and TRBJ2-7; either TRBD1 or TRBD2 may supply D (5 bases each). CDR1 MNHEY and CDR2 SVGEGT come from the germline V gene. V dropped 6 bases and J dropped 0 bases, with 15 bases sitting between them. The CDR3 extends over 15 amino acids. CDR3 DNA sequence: TGTGCCAGCAGCCCAGGGTTTGGGAGCTCCTACGAGCAGTACTTC. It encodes CASSPGFGSSYEQYF.

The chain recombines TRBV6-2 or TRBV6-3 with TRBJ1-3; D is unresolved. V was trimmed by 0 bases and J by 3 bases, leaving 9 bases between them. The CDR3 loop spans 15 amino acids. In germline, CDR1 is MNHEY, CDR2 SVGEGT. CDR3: CASSYSAGGGNTIYF. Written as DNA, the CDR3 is TGTGCCAGCAGTTACTCGGCAGGAGGTGGAAACACCATATATTTT.

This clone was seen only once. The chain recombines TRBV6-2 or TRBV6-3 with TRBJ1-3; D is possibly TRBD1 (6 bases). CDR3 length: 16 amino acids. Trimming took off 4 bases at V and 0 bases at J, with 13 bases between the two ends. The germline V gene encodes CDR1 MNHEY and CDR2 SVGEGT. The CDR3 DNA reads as TGTGCCAGCAGTTCTCAGACAGGATTCTCTGGAAACACCATATATTTT. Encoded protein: CASSSQTGFSGNTIYF.

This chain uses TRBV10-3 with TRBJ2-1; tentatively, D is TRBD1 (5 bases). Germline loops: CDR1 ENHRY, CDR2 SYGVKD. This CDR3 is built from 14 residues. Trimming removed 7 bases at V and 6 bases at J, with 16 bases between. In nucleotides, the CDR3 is TGTGCCATCACTATGCAGGGAACTCTCAATGAGCAGTTCTTC. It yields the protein CAITMQGTLNEQFF.

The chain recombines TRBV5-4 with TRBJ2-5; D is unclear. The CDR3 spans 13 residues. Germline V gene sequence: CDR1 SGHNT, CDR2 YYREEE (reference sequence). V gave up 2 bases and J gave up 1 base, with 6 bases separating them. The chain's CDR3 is CASSFAVQETQYF. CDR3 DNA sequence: TGTGCCAGCAGCTTTGCGGTCCAAGAGACCCAGTACTTC.

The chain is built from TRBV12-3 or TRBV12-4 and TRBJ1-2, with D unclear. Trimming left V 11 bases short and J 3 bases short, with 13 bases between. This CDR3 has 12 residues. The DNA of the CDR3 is TGTGCCTCTAGGAGGGAAGACTATGGCTACACCTTC. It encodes CASRREDYGYTF.